These T cell receptor beta chains were read from a single sample in a study of CD8 T cells in Susac syndrome. In TCRdb, the immunoSEQ multiplex PCR reads were re-called with MiXCR into one record per CDR3 protein. The data show some 450,000 distinct CDR3 sequences, 75% to 90% seen once. Sequenced sample: CD8+ T cells from PBMCs. The origin of the receptors is a human donor with multiple sclerosis. Both conserved end residues are part of each CDR3. D genes are given only for firm matches. Clone size is shown for a subset of rows, as once, few, many or a class of expanded clone.

j_call d_call clone_size v_call cdr3_nt cdr3_aa
TRBJ2-1 . . TRBV29-1 TGCAGCGTTGAAGATCGCGAAGGCAGGTACAATGAGCAGTTCTTC CSVEDREGRYNEQFF
TRBJ1-1 TRBD1 . TRBV6-5 TGTGCCAGCAGTTACGAGGGGACAGGGGACGGGAAAACTGAAGCTTTCTTT CASSYEGTGDGKTEAFF
TRBJ1-5 TRBD1 . TRBV28 TGTGCCAGCACCCTATGGGACAGGGGGAATCAGCCCCAGCATTTT CASTLWDRGNQPQHF
TRBJ2-2 TRBD1 . TRBV24-1 TGTGCCACCAGTGACCAGGACAGGGGAAACACCGGGGAGCTGTTTTTT CATSDQDRGNTGELFF
TRBJ2-1 TRBD2 once TRBV7-6 TGTGCCAGCAGTTTAGGCGGGGGGCGCTTCTACAATGAGCAGTTCTTC CASSLGGGRFYNEQFF
TRBJ2-7 TRBD1 . TRBV27 TGTGCCAGCAGCAGTTCGCGGACAGGGAACTACGAGCAGTACTTC CASSSSRTGNYEQYF
TRBJ2-3 . . TRBV7-8 TGTGCCAGCAGCATAAGGATAGGGGACACAGATACGCAGTATTTT CASSIRIGDTDTQYF
TRBJ2-7 . many TRBV27 TGTGCCAGCAGTTTACAGGGGTACGAGCAGTACTTC CASSLQGYEQYF
TRBJ1-1 . few TRBV5-1 TGCGCCAGCAGCCCGGGTCACCGAAACACTGAAGCTTTCTTT CASSPGHRNTEAFF
TRBJ2-3 . . TRBV12-5 TGTGCTAGTGGTTTGGTAACTGGGGGCGAAGATACGCAGTATTTT CASGLVTGGEDTQYF
TRBJ1-2 . . TRBV20-1 TGCAGTGCTAGTATACAGGACGACTATGGCTACACCTTC CSASIQDDYGYTF